The 16 T cell receptor beta chains presented below share a single source sample, sequenced in a study of shared clonotypes between healthy human individuals. TCRdb's table, derived via immunoSEQ multiplex PCR, lists solely in-frame clones and lacks some. Of 600,000 to 750,000 clones in the sample, roughly 70% were seen once. The sequencing sample was made of memory CD4+ T cells sorted from blood. The subset was: CD45RA-negative fraction. These receptors were taken from a woman aged 25 to 39 in good health.

The rearrangement joins TRBV2 to TRBJ1-5, with D possibly TRBD1 on 5 matching bases. CDR1 and CDR2 from the germline V gene are SNHLY and FYNNEI. V shed 8 bases and J shed 2 bases, with 22 bases lying between them. CDR3 length equals 17 residues. CDR3 DNA: TGTGCCAGCCGGGGACGGCGGAACTTTAAGGGCAATCAGCCCCAGCATTTT. This encodes CASRGRRNFKGNQPQHF.

The rearrangement links TRBV27 to TRBJ2-2; weak D call: TRBD2 (6 bases). Germline-derived CDR1 and CDR2 are MNHEY and SMNVEV (reference sequence). The CDR3 is made up of 17 amino acids. V lost 8 bases, J lost 1 base, and 20 bases lay in between. In nucleotides, the CDR3 is TGTGCCAGCCACGGGACTTGGGCAGACCTGAACACCGGGGAGCTGTTTTTT. This gives the protein CASHGTWADLNTGELFF.

The V and J genes are TRBV19 and TRBJ2-5; perhaps TRBD2 as D (5 bases). The germline CDR1 and CDR2 sequences are LNHDA and SQIVND (reference sequence). This CDR3 region has 14 residues. Trimming took off 6 bases at V and 5 bases at J, with 16 bases between the two ends. The chain's CDR3 is CASSRGGQYETQYF. CDR3 nucleotides: TGTGCCAGTAGCCGTGGCGGGCAGTATGAGACCCAGTACTTC.

The V call is TRBV30, the J call TRBJ2-2; TRBD2 agrees at 11 bases. With V trimmed by 3 bases and J by 5 bases, 8 bases remained unmatched. The V gene's germline CDR1 is GTSNPN and CDR2 SVGIG (reference sequence). The length of the CDR3 is 16 residues. Here the CDR3 DNA reads TGTGCCTGGAGGGTGACTAGCGGGATAGGGACCGGGGAGCTGTTTTTT. Encoded protein: CAWRVTSGIGTGELFF. Looking up the rest from reference TRBV30 and TRBJ2-2 gives the full variable domain: SQTIHQWPATLVQPVGSPLSLECTVEGTSNPNLYWYRQAAGRGLQLLFYSVGIGQISSEVPQNLSASRPQDRQFILSSKKLLLSDSGFYLCAWRVTSGIGTGELFFGEGSRLTVL.

V usage is TRBV29-1 and J usage is TRBJ2-7; D gene uncertain. The length of the CDR3 is 14 residues. Germline V CDR1 and CDR2: SQVTM, ANQGSEA. V was shortened by 8 bases and J by 0 bases, with 17 bases between the two germline ends. The CDR3 DNA is TGCAGCTACGTTGGAGTTTCCGGCTCCTACGAGCAGTACTTC. This encodes CSYVGVSGSYEQYF.

This clone was recorded a few times. This chain joins TRBV28 and TRBJ1-5; no clear D gene. CDR3 length: 12 amino acids. Germline CDR1 MDHEN, CDR2 SYDVKM. Trimming pared 6 bases from V and 9 bases from J, leaving 12 bases between. In DNA form, the CDR3 reads TGTGCCAGCAGAACTCCCCACCGGCCCCAGCATTTT. It encodes CASRTPHRPQHF.

The genes are TRBV18 and TRBJ2-1; TRBD1 might be the D (6 bases). Trimming stripped 0 bases from V and 8 bases from J, with 17 bases between. The CDR3 totals 16 residues. Germline CDR1 and CDR2: KGHSH and LQKENI. The chain's CDR3 is CASSPPRGTPGHEQFF. The CDR3 DNA reads TGTGCCAGCTCACCACCACGAGGGACACCCGGCCATGAGCAGTTCTTC.

The chain employs TRBV28 and TRBJ2-5, with 10 bases that match TRBD2. CDR1 and CDR2 from the germline V gene are MDHEN and SYDVKM. This CDR3 has 17 residues. J lost 3 bases, V lost 3 bases, and 10 bases had no gene match. Here the CDR3 reads CASSFSPSGSGEETQYF. As DNA, the CDR3 is TGTGCCAGCAGTTTTTCCCCTAGCGGGAGTGGGGAAGAGACCCAGTACTTC.

This chain joins TRBV5-1 and TRBJ1-2, with TRBD1 matching 11 bases. Per germline, CDR1 SGHRS and CDR2 YFSETQ. Trimming removed 0 bases from V and 3 bases from J; junction bases left unmatched: 7. CDR3 length: 17 amino acids. The DNA for the CDR3 is TGCGCCAGCAGCTTGGAATATCCGGGACAGGGGGACTATGGCTACACCTTC. Encoded protein: CASSLEYPGQGDYGYTF.

The chain's CDR3 is CASSPGGGNTEAFF. The CDR3 nucleotides read TGTGCCAGCAGTCCTGGGGGCGGCAACACTGAAGCTTTCTTT. V and J are TRBV6-4 and TRBJ1-1; the D gene is possibly TRBD1 (6 bases). Germline CDR1 and CDR2: MRHNA and SNTAGT. There are 14 residues in the CDR3. Trimming took off 5 bases at V and 2 bases at J, with 12 bases between the two ends.

Only one count was recorded for this clone. The chain has TRBV7-2 and TRBJ2-2; a weak D match, TRBD1 (5 bases). The germline V and J ends were trimmed by 5 bases and 6 bases, with 16 bases remaining between them. The CDR3 has 15 residues. Germline CDR1 and CDR2: SGHTA and FQGNSA. Written as DNA, the CDR3 is TGTGCCAGCAGCCCCCGACAGATTACAGCCGGGGAGCTGTTTTTT. This sequence encodes CASSPRQITAGELFF.

J is TRBJ1-1 and V is TRBV19; no firm D call. V lost 3 bases and J 5 bases, leaving 22 bases between the germline ends. The CDR3 has 17 amino acids. The germline V gene has CDR1 LNHDA and CDR2 SQIVND (reference sequence). In DNA, the CDR3 is TGTGCCAGTAGTATGCATATGGGGAGAGGGCTTTATACTGAAGCTTTCTTT. Its protein is CASSMHMGRGLYTEAFF.

This clone has just one count. V usage is TRBV9 and J usage is TRBJ2-5; 7 bases are a match to TRBD1. V shed 4 bases, J shed 5 bases, and the junction held 8 bases outside the gene matches. The CDR3 runs 14 residues. Germline CDR1 reads SGDLS; CDR2 reads YYNGEE. In DNA, the CDR3 is TGTGCCAGCAGCCGAGAGACAGGGTTTGAGACCCAGTACTTC. Protein sequence: CASSRETGFETQYF. Variable domain in full (rest from reference TRBV9 and TRBJ2-5): DSGVTQTPKHLITATGQRVTLRCSPRSGDLSVYWYQQSLDQGLQFLIQYYNGEERAKGNILERFSAQQFPDLHSELNLSSLELGDSALYFCASSRETGFETQYFGPGTRLLVL.

The gene calls are TRBV7-9 and TRBJ2-1, with a possible D match to TRBD2 (7 bases). Trimming pared 5 bases from V and 0 bases from J, leaving 14 bases between. Germline CDR1 reads SEHNR; CDR2 reads FQNEAQ (reference sequence). The CDR3 is made up of 16 amino acids. The CDR3: CASSAGAFSSYNEQFF. The CDR3 DNA is TGTGCCAGCAGCGCGGGGGCCTTCAGCTCCTACAATGAGCAGTTCTTC.

V is TRBV6-1 and J is TRBJ1-5; D gene uncertain. The CDR3 sequence is 17 residues long. Germline V gene sequence: CDR1 MNHNS, CDR2 SASEGT. V lost 2 bases, J lost 2 bases, and 16 bases lay in between. The CDR3 loop reads CASSESPGPGGNQPQHF. The CDR3 DNA reads TGTGCCAGCAGTGAATCGCCAGGACCGGGTGGCAATCAGCCCCAGCATTTT.

The chain recombines TRBV7-3 with TRBJ2-1; D may correspond to TRBD1 or TRBD2 (6 bases each). The CDR3 is made up of 14 amino acids. CDR1 SGHTA and CDR2 FQGTGA come from the germline V gene. Trimming pared 5 bases from V and 10 bases from J, leaving 18 bases between. CDR3 loop: CASSRIPGAGEQFF. The CDR3 coding sequence is TGTGCCAGCAGCCGAATTCCGGGGGCCGGGGAGCAGTTCTTC.